The 5 T cell receptor beta chains below all came from one sample that was sequenced in a study of blood T cell repertoires in COVID-19. Some clones are missing from TCRdb's copy, which holds only in-frame ones; the method was immunoSEQ multiplex PCR. The data hold 200,000 to 250,000 clones, with about 80% observed a single time. Sequencing used PBMCs or T cells enriched from blood (not recorded which). The receptors originated from a man aged 35-49 years who had recovered from COVID-19.

This clone is a singleton in its sample. J is TRBJ1-6 and V is TRBV5-6, with D unresolved. CDR3 length: 16 amino acids. V lost 4 bases and J lost 10, with 21 bases in between. The germline CDR1 and CDR2 sequences are SGHDT and YYEEEE. CDR3 sequence (DNA): TGTGCCAGCAGCCCTAACAGAGCCTCAACGGGATCACCCCTCCACTTT. This translates into CASSPNRASTGSPLHF.

This clone was detected only a few times. The chain is built from TRBV5-4 and TRBJ2-1; 11 bases line up with TRBD1. Germline CDR1 reads SGHNT; CDR2 reads YYREEE (reference sequence). CDR3 length: 15 amino acids. J was trimmed by 9 bases and V by 5 bases; bases with no gene match: 10. The CDR3 DNA is TGTGCCAGCAGTTTCTCCGGGACAGGGGGACGTGAGCAGTTCTTC. This translates into CASSFSGTGGREQFF.

CDR3 protein: CASSPGMETQYF. The CDR3, as DNA: TGTGCCAGCAGCCCCGGGATGGAGACCCAGTACTTC. The genes are TRBV7-9 and TRBJ2-5, with D possibly TRBD2 on 5 matching bases. CDR1 is SEHNR and CDR2 is FQNEAQ in the germline V gene (reference sequence). Trimming shortened V by 5 bases and J by 5 bases, and 9 bases separated the two germline ends. The CDR3 extends over 12 amino acids.

The V call is TRBV19, the J call TRBJ2-3; 7 nucleotides align to TRBD1. The CDR3 is made up of 17 amino acids. Trimming removed 3 bases from V and 1 base from J; junction bases left unmatched: 10. Germline V gene lookup returns CDR1 LNHDA and CDR2 SQIVND (reference sequence). The CDR3 DNA reads as TGTGCCAGTAGTATTCTACAGGGGAATGGGGGCACAGATACGCAGTATTTT. This encodes CASSILQGNGGTDTQYF.

About this clone: Germline is not matched at one junction end, which may reflect a read error. The chain links TRBV2 to TRBJ1-4, with 7 bases that match TRBD1. The CDR3 length is 10 residues. Germline CDR1 SNHLY, CDR2 FYNNEI. The CDR3 sequence is CASSKQGGVF. The CDR3 DNA sequence: TGTGCCAGCAGTAAGCAGGGGGGCGTTTTT.